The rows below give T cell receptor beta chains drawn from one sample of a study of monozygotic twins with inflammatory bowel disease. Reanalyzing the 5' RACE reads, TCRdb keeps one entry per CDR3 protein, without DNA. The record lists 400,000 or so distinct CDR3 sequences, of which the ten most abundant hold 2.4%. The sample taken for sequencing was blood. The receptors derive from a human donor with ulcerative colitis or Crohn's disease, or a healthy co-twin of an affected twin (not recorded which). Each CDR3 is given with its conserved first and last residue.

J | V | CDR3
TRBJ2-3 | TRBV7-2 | CASSFTRNPSTDTQYF
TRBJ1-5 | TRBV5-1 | CASSLEAGANQPQHF
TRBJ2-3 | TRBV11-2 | CASSPAGGRPTDTQYF
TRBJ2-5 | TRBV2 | CASSEREGMWAQETQYF
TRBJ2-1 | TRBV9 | CASSVGGRAYNEQFF
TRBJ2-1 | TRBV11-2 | CASSLVRGQGASNEQFF
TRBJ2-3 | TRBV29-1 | CSVPGTSFTETQYF
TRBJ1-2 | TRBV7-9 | CASSLISSFSNYGYTF
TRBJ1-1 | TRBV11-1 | CASSQFMNTEAFF
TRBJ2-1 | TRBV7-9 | CASSLVERNEQFF
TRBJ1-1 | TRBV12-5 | CASGLGGATEAFF
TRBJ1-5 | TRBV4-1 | CASSQGTANQPQHF
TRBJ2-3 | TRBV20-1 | CSARYFGAGRSDTQYF
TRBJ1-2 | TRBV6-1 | CASSEAKGRGYGYTF
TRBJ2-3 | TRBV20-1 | CSARKGGTSTDTQYF
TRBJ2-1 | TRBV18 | CASSPQRSGDNEQFF
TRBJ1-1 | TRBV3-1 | CASSPGLMNTEAFF
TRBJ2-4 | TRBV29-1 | CSVEAQGARNIQYF
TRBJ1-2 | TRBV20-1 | CSAGVANYGYTF
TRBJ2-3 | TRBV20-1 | CSARRVVDTDTQYF
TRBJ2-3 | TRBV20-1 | CSARTGGYSTDTQYF
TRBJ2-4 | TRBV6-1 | CASSPGGTGYNIQYF
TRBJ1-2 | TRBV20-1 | CSAPVAVSWGYTF
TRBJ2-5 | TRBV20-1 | CSASGLAGAYQETQYF
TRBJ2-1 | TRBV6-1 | CASSRLAGVAYNEQFF
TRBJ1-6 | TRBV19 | CASSAPGKTPLHF